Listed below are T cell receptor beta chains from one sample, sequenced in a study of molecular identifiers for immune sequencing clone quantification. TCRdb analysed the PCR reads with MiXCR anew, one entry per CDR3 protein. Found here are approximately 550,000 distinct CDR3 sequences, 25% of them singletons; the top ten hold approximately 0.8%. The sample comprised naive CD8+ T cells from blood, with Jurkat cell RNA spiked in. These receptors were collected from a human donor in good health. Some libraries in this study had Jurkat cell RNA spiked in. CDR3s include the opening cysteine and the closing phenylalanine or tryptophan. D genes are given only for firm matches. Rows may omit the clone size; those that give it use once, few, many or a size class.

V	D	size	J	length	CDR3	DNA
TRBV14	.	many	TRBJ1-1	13	CASSLLSGTLTFF	TGTGCCAGCAGCCTGTTATCCGGGACATTAACTTTCTTT
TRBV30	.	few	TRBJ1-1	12	CAWKSGHTEAFF	TGTGCCTGGAAGAGCGGGCACACTGAAGCTTTCTTT
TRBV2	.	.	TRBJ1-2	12	CATQVPSYGCTF	.
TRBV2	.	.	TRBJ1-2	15	CASSEDRGIIYGYTF	TGTGCCAGCAGTGAGGATAGGGGGATAATCTATGGCTACACCTTC
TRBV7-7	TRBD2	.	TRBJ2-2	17	CASSLGPSGGFAGELFF	TGTGCCAGCAGCTTAGGTCCTAGCGGGGGTTTCGCCGGGGAGCTGTTTTTT
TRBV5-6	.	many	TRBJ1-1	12	CASSLLISEAFF	TGTGCCAGCAGCTTGCTTATCTCTGAAGCTTTCTTT
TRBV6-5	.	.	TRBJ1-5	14	CESSHDSFNQPQHF	TGTGAGAGCAGCCACGACAGCTTCAATCAGCCCCAGCATTTT
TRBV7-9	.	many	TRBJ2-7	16	CASSPGRGLQVIEQYF	TGTGCCAGCAGCCCAGGCCGGGGACTGCAGGTGATCGAGCAGTACTTC
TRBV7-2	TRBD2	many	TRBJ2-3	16	CASRSTSGRGLDTQYF	TGTGCCAGCAGATCAACCAGCGGGAGGGGGCTAGATACGCAGTATTTT
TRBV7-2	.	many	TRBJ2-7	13	CASSSDWGYEQYF	TGTGCCAGCAGCTCGGACTGGGGCTACGAGCAGTACTTC
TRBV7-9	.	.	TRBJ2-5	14	CASRDLGQQETQYF	TGTGCCAGCAGAGACCTGGGCCAACAAGAGACCCAGTACTTC
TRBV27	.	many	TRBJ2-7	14	CASSFGRPGYEQYF	TGTGCCAGCAGTTTCGGCAGGCCTGGGTACGAGCAGTACTTC
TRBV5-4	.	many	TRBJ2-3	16	CASRTTTEGARDTQYF	TGTGCCAGCAGGACGACTACGGAGGGGGCAAGGGATACGCAGTATTTT
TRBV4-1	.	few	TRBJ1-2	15	CASSQEEAMGYGYTF	TGCGCCAGCAGCCAAGAAGAAGCTATGGGGTATGGCTACACCTTC
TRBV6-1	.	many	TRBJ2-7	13	CASSLNRVYEQYF	TGTGCCAGCAGTCTTAATCGGGTCTACGAGCAGTACTTC
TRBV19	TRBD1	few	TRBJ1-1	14	CASSMGTGSTEAFF	TGTGCCAGTAGTATGGGGACAGGTAGCACTGAAGCTTTCTTT
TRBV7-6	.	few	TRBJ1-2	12	CASSPVGYGYTF	TGTGCCAGCAGCCCAGTAGGCTATGGCTACACCTTC
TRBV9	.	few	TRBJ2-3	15	CASSVVLSGADTQYF	TGTGCCAGCAGCGTAGTGCTTAGCGGAGCGGATACGCAGTATTTT
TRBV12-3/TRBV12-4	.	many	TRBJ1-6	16	CASSFAPGGYNSPLHF	TGTGCCAGCAGTTTTGCTCCGGGAGGTTATAATTCACCCCTCCACTTT
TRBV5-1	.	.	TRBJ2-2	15	CASSPGIANTGELFF	TGCGCCAGCAGTCCCGGGATAGCGAACACCGGGGAGCTGTTTTTT
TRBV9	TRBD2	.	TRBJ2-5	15	CARTRSGGAWEPQYF	TGTGCCCGCACCAGGAGCGGGGGGGCCTGGGAGCCCCAGTACTTC
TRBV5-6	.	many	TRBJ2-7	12	CASRGPNYEQYF	TGTGCCAGCAGAGGACCGAACTACGAGCAGTACTTC
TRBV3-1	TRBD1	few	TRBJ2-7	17	CASSPKGAGGILGEQYF	TGTGCCAGCAGCCCCAAGGGGGCAGGGGGAATCTTGGGCGAGCAGTACTTC
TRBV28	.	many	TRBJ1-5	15	CASSPPGPGNQPQHF	TGTGCCAGCAGTCCCCCGGGACCGGGCAATCAGCCCCAGCATTTT
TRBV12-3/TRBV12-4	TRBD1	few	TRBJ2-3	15	CASSLPGTGKDTQYF	TGTGCCAGCAGCCTACCTGGGACAGGGAAAGATACGCAGTATTTT
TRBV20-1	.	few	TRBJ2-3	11	CSASGAPTQYF	TGCAGTGCTAGCGGGGCACCTACGCAGTATTTT
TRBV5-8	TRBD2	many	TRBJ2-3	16	CASSLSGGMFPDTQYF	TGTGCCAGCAGCTTGTCCGGGGGGATGTTCCCAGATACGCAGTATTTT
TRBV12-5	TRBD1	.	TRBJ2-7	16	CASGDTETGSSYEQYF	TGTGCTAGTGGAGACACCGAGACAGGGAGCTCCTACGAGCAGTACTTC
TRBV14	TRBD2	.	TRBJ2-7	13	CASSHGRDYEQYF	TGTGCCAGCAGCCACGGGAGGGACTACGAGCAGTACTTC
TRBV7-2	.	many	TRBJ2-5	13	CASSPMILGTQYF	TGTGCCAGCAGCCCTATGATCCTTGGGACCCAGTACTTC
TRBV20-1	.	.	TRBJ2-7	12	CSASPLSYEQYF	TGCAGTGCCAGCCCACTCTCCTACGAGCAGTACTTC
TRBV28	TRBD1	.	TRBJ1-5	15	CASSSRQGAAQPQHF	TGTGCCAGCAGTTCACGACAGGGGGCAGCTCAGCCCCAGCATTTT
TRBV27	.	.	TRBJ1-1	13	CASSVGYGTEALF	.
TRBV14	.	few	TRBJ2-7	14	CASSAWGVAYEQYF	TGTGCCAGCAGCGCGTGGGGCGTAGCCTACGAGCAGTACTTC
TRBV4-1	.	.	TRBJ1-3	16	CASSQGTAFSGNTIYF	TGCGCCAGCAGCCAGGGGACTGCCTTCTCTGGAAACACCATATATTTT
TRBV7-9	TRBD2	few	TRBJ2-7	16	CASSLVGLAGTYEQYF	TGTGCCAGCAGCTTAGTCGGGCTAGCGGGAACCTACGAGCAGTACTTC
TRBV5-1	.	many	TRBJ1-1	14	CASSETLGPIEAFF	TGCGCCAGCAGTGAAACATTGGGGCCTATTGAAGCTTTCTTT
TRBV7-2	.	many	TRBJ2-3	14	CASSTTGYTDTQYF	TGTGCCAGCAGCACAACTGGGTACACAGATACGCAGTATTTT
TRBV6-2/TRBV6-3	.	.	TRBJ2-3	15	CASLHTWGRTDTQYF	TGTGCCAGCCTTCATACCTGGGGGCGCACAGATACGCAGTATTTT
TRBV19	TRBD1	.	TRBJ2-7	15	CASSIKGANPYEQYF	TGTGCCAGTAGTATAAAGGGGGCAAACCCCTACGAGCAGTACTTC
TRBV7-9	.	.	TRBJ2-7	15	CASSQDSFTYNEQYF	TGTGCCAGCAGCCAGGACAGCTTCACCTACAACGAGCAGTACTTC
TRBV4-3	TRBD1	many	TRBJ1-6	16	CASSQDSQGGYSPLHF	TGCGCCAGCAGCCAAGATAGTCAAGGGGGCTATTCACCCCTCCACTTT
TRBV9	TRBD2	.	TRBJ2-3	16	CAGEGLAGGPSDTQYF	TGTGCCGGCGAAGGACTAGCGGGAGGGCCGTCAGATACGCAGTATTTT
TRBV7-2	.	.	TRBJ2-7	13	CASSPSGDWEQYF	TGTGCCAGCAGCCCCTCGGGAGACTGGGAGCAGTACTTC
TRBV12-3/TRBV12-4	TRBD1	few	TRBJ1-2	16	CASSCPPGQGICGYTF	TGTGCCAGCAGTTGCCCCCCGGGACAGGGTATTTGTGGCTACACCTTC
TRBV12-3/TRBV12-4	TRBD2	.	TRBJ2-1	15	CASSFTTSGDNVQFF	TGTGCCAGCAGTTTTACTACTAGCGGGGACAATGTGCAGTTCTTC
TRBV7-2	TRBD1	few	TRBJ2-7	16	CASSFPPGGSSYEQYF	TGTGCCAGCAGCTTCCCTCCAGGGGGCAGCTCCTACGAGCAGTACTTC
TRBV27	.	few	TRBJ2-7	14	CASSLRSRSYEQYF	TGTGCCAGCAGTTTGAGGTCCAGGTCGTACGAGCAGTACTTC